The 31 T cell receptor beta chains presented below share a single source sample, sequenced in a study of brain T cells in children with intractable seizures. The time point denotes: blood from clinic visit 5 months post-surgery; TSC patient then seizure free. The data were produced by immunoSEQ multiplex PCR, yet TCRdb's version contains in-frame clones alone and is incomplete. The sample shows hundreds of thousands of clones, roughly 93% of them seen only once. Specimen: peripheral blood, collected 4 to 5 months after surgery. The receptors were sampled from a boy younger than two with tuberous sclerosis and intractable seizures.

This chain joins TRBV6-4 and TRBJ1-5, with a weak D call TRBD1 (6 bases). CDR1 is MRHNA and CDR2 is SNTAGT in the germline V gene. Between the trimmed V and J ends, which lost 0 bases and 3 bases, there was a span of 15 bases. The CDR3 consists of 17 residues. The CDR3, as DNA: TGTGCCAGCAGTGACTCAGGGGGGGAGGGGTACAATCAGCCCCAGCATTTT. Amino acid sequence: CASSDSGGEGYNQPQHF.

This chain connects TRBV10-1 to TRBJ1-1; 8 bases are shared with TRBD1. V lost 7 bases, J lost 5 bases, and 15 bases stayed unmatched. Germline values: CDR1 WNHNN, CDR2 SYGVQD (reference sequence). The CDR3 runs 16 residues. CDR3 loop: CASTRTPDRAATEAFF. CDR3 DNA sequence: TGCGCCAGCACTAGAACCCCGGACAGGGCTGCGACTGAAGCTTTCTTT.

J is TRBJ1-5 and V is TRBV19; D gene uncertain. This CDR3 is 14 amino acids long. Trimming left V 0 bases short and J 5 bases short, with 8 bases between. The germline gives CDR1 LNHDA, CDR2 SQIVND (reference sequence). The CDR3 DNA reads as TGTGCCAGTAGTATAGATGGGCTCCATCAGCCCCAGCATTTT. It codes for CASSIDGLHQPQHF.

The chain uses TRBV5-4 and TRBJ1-2; 7 bases match TRBD1. Germline V gene lookup returns CDR1 SGHNT and CDR2 YYREEE (reference sequence). CDR3 length equals 16 residues. V was clipped by 4 bases and J by 3 bases; unmatched bases: 12. CDR3 amino acids: CASSKYHRGEDYGYTF. The DNA of the CDR3 is TGTGCCAGCAGCAAATACCACAGGGGAGAGGACTATGGCTACACCTTC.

The CDR3 reads CASSLNLNTGELFF. DNA of the CDR3: TGTGCCAGCAGCTTAAACCTAAACACCGGGGAGCTGTTTTTT. The chain uses TRBV7-9 and TRBJ2-2; D ambiguous. Trimming took off 2 bases at V and 2 bases at J, with 6 bases between the two ends. CDR1 is SEHNR and CDR2 is FQNEAQ in the germline V gene (reference sequence). CDR3 length equals 14 residues.

The chain couples TRBV5-5 to TRBJ2-1; 10 bases fit TRBD2. The CDR3 is 18 residues long. Germline CDR1 is SGHKS and CDR2 is YYEKEE (reference sequence). The ends lost 3 bases at V and 1 base at J; junction bases unmatched: 10. In DNA form, the CDR3 reads TGTGCCAGCAGCTCGCGTATCAGCGGGGGGGCTTCCTACAATGAGCAGTTCTTC. Translating it yields CASSSRISGGASYNEQFF.

The chain is built from TRBV5-6 and TRBJ1-1, with 7 bases lining up with TRBD1. Germline CDR1 SGHDT, CDR2 YYEEEE. V shed 5 bases, J shed 0 bases, and the junction held 4 bases outside the gene matches. The CDR3 runs 14 residues. CDR3 loop: CASRYDRVNTEAFF. The CDR3 bases are TGTGCCAGCAGATATGACAGGGTGAACACTGAAGCTTTCTTT.

The chain recombines TRBV27 with TRBJ2-5; unclear D gene. The CDR3 is 12 residues long. Germline values: CDR1 MNHEY, CDR2 SMNVEV (reference sequence). Trimming removed 2 bases at V and 4 bases at J, with 5 bases between. CDR3 in amino acids: CASSLDGETQYF. The DNA of the CDR3 is TGTGCCAGCAGTTTAGATGGAGAGACCCAGTACTTC.

The genes are TRBV11-2 and TRBJ2-5, with unresolved D. Germline V gene sequence: CDR1 SGHAT, CDR2 FQNNGV. This CDR3 spans 14 amino acids. The germline V and J ends were trimmed by 3 bases and 0 bases, with 8 bases remaining between them. CDR3 sequence reads: CASSLQVNQETQYF. The CDR3 DNA sequence: TGTGCCAGCAGCTTGCAGGTGAACCAAGAGACCCAGTACTTC.

This chain joins TRBV5-1 and TRBJ2-5; no firm D call. The CDR3 is 12 residues long. CDR1 is SGHRS, CDR2 YFSETQ, per germline. Trimming removed 4 bases from V and 5 bases from J, with 9 bases in between. The CDR3 loop reads CASSASLETQYF. The DNA of the CDR3 is TGCGCCAGCAGCGCGTCTTTGGAGACCCAGTACTTC. Variable domain in full (rest from reference TRBV5-1 and TRBJ2-5): KAGVTQTPRYLIKTRGQQVTLSCSPISGHRSVSWYQQTPGQGLQFLFEYFSETQRNKGNFPGRFSGRQFSNSRSEMNVSTLELGDSALYLCASSASLETQYFGPGTRLLVL.

The rearrangement joins TRBV9 to TRBJ2-4; D is unresolved. The CDR3 spans 11 residues. The germline gives CDR1 SGDLS, CDR2 YYNGEE. V lost 3 bases to trimming and J lost 6 bases, with 4 bases between them. In DNA, the CDR3 is TGTGCCAGCAGCGCCGGAAACATTCAGTACTTC. Translated, it gives CASSAGNIQYF.

The CDR3 region has the DNA TGTGCCAGCAGTGAACTAGACGAACTCGAGCAGTACTTC. This translates into CASSELDELEQYF. The chain is built from TRBV2 and TRBJ2-7; no reliable D call. CDR1 is SNHLY and CDR2 is FYNNEI in the germline V gene. The CDR3 has 13 amino acids. Trimming pared 2 bases from V and 6 bases from J, leaving 11 bases between.

CDR3 coding DNA: TGTGCCAGTGAGACCGGGACAGGGTTAAATCAGCCCCAGCATTTT. It encodes CASETGTGLNQPQHF. V and J are TRBV19 and TRBJ1-5; 9 bases fit TRBD1. V dropped 8 bases and J dropped 4; count of bases not matched to a gene: 9. Germline V lookup: CDR1 LNHDA, CDR2 SQIVND (reference sequence). The CDR3 is 15 amino acids.

This clone was seen just once. The chain joins TRBV7-9 to TRBJ2-1; D is undetermined. CDR3 length: 16 amino acids. CDR1 and CDR2 (germline): SEHNR, FQNEAQ (reference sequence). Trimming removed 4 bases at V and 1 base at J, with 14 bases between. The CDR3 bases are TGTGCCAGCAGCTCCGTTCTGTGGGGATCCTACAATGAGCAGTTCTTC. Protein product: CASSSVLWGSYNEQFF.

This chain uses TRBV5-4 with TRBJ1-1; the D gene is possibly TRBD1 (5 bases). The CDR3 loop spans 14 amino acids. The germline V gene has CDR1 SGHNT and CDR2 YYREEE (reference sequence). Between the trimmed V and J ends, which lost 2 bases and 6 bases, there was a span of 14 bases. The CDR3 is CASSLGTGAAEAFF. The CDR3 DNA is TGTGCCAGCAGCTTAGGGACCGGAGCGGCTGAAGCTTTCTTT.

The chain recombines TRBV4-1 with TRBJ2-1, with TRBD2 as a possible D gene (7 bases). The CDR3 runs 15 residues. CDR1 is MGHRA and CDR2 is YSYEKL in the germline V gene. V lost 2 bases, J lost 4 bases, and 12 bases lay in between. The CDR3 loop is CASSQTGGKYNEQFF. As DNA, the CDR3 is TGCGCCAGCAGCCAAACGGGGGGCAAATACAATGAGCAGTTCTTC.

The chain couples TRBV2 to TRBJ1-2; D gene ambiguous. V was clipped by 4 bases and J by 4 bases, with 7 bases between them. The germline gives CDR1 SNHLY, CDR2 FYNNEI. The CDR3 has 12 residues. The CDR3 coding sequence is TGTGCCAGCAGTGCATCAGGCTATGGCTACACCTTC. It encodes CASSASGYGYTF.

The count of this clone is one. The rearrangement links TRBV18 to TRBJ2-6; 12 nucleotides match TRBD1. The CDR3 is 18 amino acids. V trimming: 3 bases; J trimming: 0 bases; junction bases outside the gene matches: 3. Germline loops: CDR1 KGHSH, CDR2 LQKENI. The CDR3 DNA follows: TGTGCCAGCTCACCGCCGGGACAGGGGGCCTCTGGGGCCAACGTCCTGACTTTC. This sequence encodes CASSPPGQGASGANVLTF.

The chain has TRBV5-6 and TRBJ2-7; D may match TRBD1 or TRBD2 (5 bases each). Germline V CDR1 and CDR2: SGHDT, YYEEEE. The CDR3 totals 13 residues. V shed 3 bases and J shed 3 bases, with 10 bases lying between them. CDR3 coding DNA: TGTGCCAGCAGCTCCGGGACCCACTACGAGCAGTACTTC. It encodes CASSSGTHYEQYF. Complete variable domain (other parts from reference TRBV5-6 and TRBJ2-7): DAGVTQSPTHLIKTRGQQVTLRCSPKSGHDTVSWYQQALGQGPQFIFQYYEEEERQRGNFPDRFSGHQFPNYSSELNVNALLLGDSALYLCASSSGTHYEQYFGPGTRLTVT.

This sequence joins TRBV27 and TRBJ1-6; D is possibly TRBD1 (5 bases). Germline V gives CDR1 MNHEY, CDR2 SMNVEV (reference sequence). CDR3 size: 15 residues. Trimming shortened V by 2 bases and J by 9 bases, and 14 bases separated the two germline ends. CDR3 sequence: CASSLGAGLSSPLHF. Written as DNA, the CDR3 is TGTGCCAGCAGTTTAGGCGCAGGGTTGTCTTCACCCCTCCACTTT.

The chain joins TRBV9 to TRBJ1-1; D call uncertain. There are 13 residues in the CDR3. V shed 0 bases and J shed 1 base, with 4 bases lying between them. Germline CDR1 reads SGDLS; CDR2 reads YYNGEE. CDR3 DNA sequence: TGTGCCAGCAGCGTAGTCCAGAACACTGAAGCTTTCTTT. Translation gives CASSVVQNTEAFF.

The gene calls are TRBV11-2 and TRBJ1-1, with 7 bases aligning to TRBD1. The CDR3 length is 15 residues. Trimming cost V 5 bases and J 4 bases; bases outside gene matches: 10. Per germline, CDR1 SGHAT and CDR2 FQNNGV. This CDR3 is CASSPLTGTGTEAFF. In nucleotides, the CDR3 is TGTGCCAGCAGCCCGCTGACAGGGACGGGCACTGAAGCTTTCTTT.

The V and J genes are TRBV24-1 and TRBJ2-2; no firm D call. The V and J ends lost 5 bases and 10 bases respectively, with 10 bases between them. Germline-derived CDR1 and CDR2 are KGHDR and SFDVKD. The CDR3 length is 12 residues. This chain's CDR3 is CATSAGFEELFF. The DNA for the CDR3 is TGTGCCACCAGTGCGGGTTTCGAGGAGCTGTTTTTT.

This sequence joins TRBV7-9 and TRBJ1-2, with D unresolved. This CDR3 is built from 15 residues. V was pared by 3 bases and J by 1 base, with 12 bases between. CDR1 and CDR2 from the germline V gene are SEHNR and FQNEAQ (reference sequence). In nucleotides, the CDR3 is TGTGCCAGCAGCTTCCAACACGTGGATAACTATGGCTACACCTTC. It yields the protein CASSFQHVDNYGYTF.

V is TRBV7-9 and J is TRBJ2-4; 11 bases align to TRBD2. Per germline, CDR1 SEHNR and CDR2 FQNEAQ (reference sequence). The CDR3 loop spans 19 amino acids. Trimming cost V 5 bases and J 3 bases; bases outside gene matches: 15. The DNA of the CDR3 is TGTGCCAGCAGCCCCCCGGTGAATAGCGGGGGGGCGGGCAAAAACATTCAGTACTTC. Translated: CASSPPVNSGGAGKNIQYF.

The V gene is TRBV2, the J gene TRBJ1-5; no clear D. Germline assignment: CDR1 SNHLY and CDR2 FYNNEI. Between the trimmed V and J ends, which lost 7 bases and 0 bases, there was a span of 10 bases. The CDR3 spans 14 residues. The CDR3 nucleotides are TGTGCCAGCACGGAGTCGAATAGCAATCAGCCCCAGCATTTT. Its translation is CASTESNSNQPQHF.

This clone was recorded only once. J is TRBJ1-2 and V is TRBV29-1; 8 bases agree with TRBD1. CDR1 and CDR2 (germline): SQVTM, ANQGSEA. This CDR3 has 12 residues. J was trimmed by 7 bases and V by 4 bases; bases with no gene match: 5. CDR3 in DNA: TGCAGCGTTGTTGCAGGGGGCTTTGGCTACACCTTC. Amino acid sequence: CSVVAGGFGYTF. The variable domain in full, completed from reference TRBV29-1 and TRBJ1-2, reads SAVISQKPSRDICQRGTSLTIQCQVDSQVTMMFWYRQQPGQSLTLIATANQGSEATYESGFVIDKFPISRPNLTFSTLTVSNMSPEDSSIYLCSVVAGGFGYTFGSGTRLTVV.

V gene TRBV4-1 combines with J gene TRBJ1-1, with D tentatively TRBD1 (5 bases). Germline V gene data show CDR1 as MGHRA and CDR2 as YSYEKL. There are 16 residues in the CDR3. V lost 1 base to trimming and J lost 0 bases, with 12 bases between them. CDR3 residues: CASSQGRGLMNTEAFF. The DNA for the CDR3 is TGCGCCAGCAGCCAAGGTCGGGGCCTCATGAACACTGAAGCTTTCTTT.

The chain combines TRBV3-1 (or the pseudogene TRBV3-2) with TRBJ1-6, with a weak D call TRBD1 (6 bases). Germline CDR1 LGHDT, CDR2 YNNKEL (reference sequence). The V gene lost 2 bases and the J gene lost 3 bases, with 11 bases spanning the gap. CDR3 length: 16 amino acids. The CDR3 loop is CASSQRGGVYNSPLHF. The CDR3 nucleotides are TGTGCCAGCAGCCAACGGGGGGGCGTCTATAATTCACCCCTCCACTTT.

This chain joins TRBV7-9 and TRBJ2-7; 7 nucleotides agree with TRBD2. V shed 2 bases, J shed 0 bases, and the junction held 1 base outside the gene matches. From germline, CDR1 is SEHNR and CDR2 FQNEAQ (reference sequence). The CDR3 covers 14 residues. The CDR3 sequence: CASSLSGTSYEQYF. The CDR3, as DNA: TGTGCCAGCAGCTTAAGCGGGACCTCCTACGAGCAGTACTTC.

CDR3 coding DNA: TGTGCCAGCAGCCCCAGGGAGACGGGAAAGACCCAGTACTTC. It codes for CASSPRETGKTQYF. The chain uses TRBV7-9 and TRBJ2-5; D is tentatively TRBD1 or TRBD2 (5 bases each). Between the trimmed V and J ends, which lost 5 bases and 6 bases, there was a span of 16 bases. The CDR3 has 14 residues. Germline values: CDR1 SEHNR, CDR2 FQNEAQ (reference sequence).